What follows describes a single TCR beta chain. This sample was taken from a study of Graves' ophthalmopathy and Graves' hyperthyroidism. Germline lookup yields CDR1 MNHEY and CDR2 SVGAGI. The CDR3 is 14 amino acids. The V end lost 0 bases, the J end lost 2 bases, and 7 bases lay between the germline ends. RNA transcripts yielded amplified TCR beta CDR3 regions. A first-round RT-PCR used HTBI primers, followed by a second-round multiplex PCR. TCRdb re-analysed the multiplex PCR reads in MiXCR, keeping a single row per CDR3 protein. The sample carries over 500,000 distinct CDR3 sequences, 22% recorded once.

Specimen: peripheral blood. The chain uses TRBV6-5 and TRBJ2-5; D is unresolved. The TCR sequence derives from a woman aged 18-29 years with stable Graves' hyperthyroidism. Some clones in this sample may be carry-over from other donors' samples. CDR3 sequence: CASSYSRVQETQYF. CDR3 DNA sequence: TGTGCCAGCAGTTACTCTCGGGTTCAAGAGACCCAGTACTTC.